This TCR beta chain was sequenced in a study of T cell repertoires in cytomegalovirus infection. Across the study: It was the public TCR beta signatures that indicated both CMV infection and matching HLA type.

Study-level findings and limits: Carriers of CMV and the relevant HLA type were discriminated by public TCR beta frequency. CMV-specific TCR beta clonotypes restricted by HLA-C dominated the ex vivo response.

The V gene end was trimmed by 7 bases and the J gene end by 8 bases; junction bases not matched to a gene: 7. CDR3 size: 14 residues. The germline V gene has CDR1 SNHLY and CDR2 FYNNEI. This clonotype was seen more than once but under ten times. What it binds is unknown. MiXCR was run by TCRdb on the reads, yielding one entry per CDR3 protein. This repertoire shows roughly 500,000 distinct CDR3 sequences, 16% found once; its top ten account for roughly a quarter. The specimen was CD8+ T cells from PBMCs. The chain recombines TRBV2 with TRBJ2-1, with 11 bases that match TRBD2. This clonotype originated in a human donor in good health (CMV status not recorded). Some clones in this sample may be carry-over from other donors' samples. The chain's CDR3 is CASTETSGIDEQFF. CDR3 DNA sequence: TGTGCCAGCACGGAGACTAGCGGGATCGATGAGCAGTTCTTC. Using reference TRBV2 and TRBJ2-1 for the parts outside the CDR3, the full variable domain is EPEVTQTPSHQVTQMGQEVILRCVPISNHLYFYWYRQILGQKVEFLVSFYNNEISEKSEIFDDQFSVERPDGSNFTLKIRSTKLEDSAMYFCASTETSGIDEQFFGPGTRLTVL.